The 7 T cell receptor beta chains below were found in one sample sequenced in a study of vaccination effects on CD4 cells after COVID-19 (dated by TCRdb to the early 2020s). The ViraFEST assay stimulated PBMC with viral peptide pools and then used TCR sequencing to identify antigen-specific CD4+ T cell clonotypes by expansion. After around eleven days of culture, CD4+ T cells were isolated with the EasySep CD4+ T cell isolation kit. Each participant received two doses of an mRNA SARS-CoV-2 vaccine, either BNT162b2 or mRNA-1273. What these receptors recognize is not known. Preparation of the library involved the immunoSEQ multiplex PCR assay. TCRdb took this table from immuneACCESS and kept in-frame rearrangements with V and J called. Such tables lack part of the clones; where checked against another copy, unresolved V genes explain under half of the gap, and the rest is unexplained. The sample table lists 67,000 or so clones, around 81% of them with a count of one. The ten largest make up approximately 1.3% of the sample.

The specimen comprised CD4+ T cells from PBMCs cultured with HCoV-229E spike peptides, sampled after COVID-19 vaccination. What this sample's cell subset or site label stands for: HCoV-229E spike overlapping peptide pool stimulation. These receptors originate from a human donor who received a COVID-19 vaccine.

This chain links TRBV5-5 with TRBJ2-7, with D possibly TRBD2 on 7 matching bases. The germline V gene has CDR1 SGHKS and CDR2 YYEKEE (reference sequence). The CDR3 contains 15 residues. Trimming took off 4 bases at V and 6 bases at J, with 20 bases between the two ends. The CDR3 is CASSLASGGAGEQYV. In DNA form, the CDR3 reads TGTGCCAGCAGCCTGGCGAGTGGGGGGGCTGGCGAGCAGTACGTC.

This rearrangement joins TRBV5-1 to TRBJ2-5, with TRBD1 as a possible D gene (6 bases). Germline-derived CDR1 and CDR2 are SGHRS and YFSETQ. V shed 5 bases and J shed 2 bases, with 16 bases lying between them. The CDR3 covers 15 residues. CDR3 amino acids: CASSYSGTPQETQYF. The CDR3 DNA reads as TGCGCCAGCAGTTACTCGGGGACACCTCAAGAGACCCAGTACTTC.

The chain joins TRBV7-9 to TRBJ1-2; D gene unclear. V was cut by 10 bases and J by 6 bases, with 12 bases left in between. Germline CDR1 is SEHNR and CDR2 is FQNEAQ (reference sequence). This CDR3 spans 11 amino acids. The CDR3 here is CATTPLNGYTF. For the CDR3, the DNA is TGTGCCACCACCCCCTTGAATGGCTACACCTTC.

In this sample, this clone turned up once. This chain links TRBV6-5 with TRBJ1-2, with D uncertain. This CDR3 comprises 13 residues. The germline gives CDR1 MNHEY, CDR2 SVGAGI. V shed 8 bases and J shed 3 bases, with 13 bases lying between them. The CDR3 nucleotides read TGTGCCAGCGGGGATGGACGGCACTATGGCTACACCTTC. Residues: CASGDGRHYGYTF.

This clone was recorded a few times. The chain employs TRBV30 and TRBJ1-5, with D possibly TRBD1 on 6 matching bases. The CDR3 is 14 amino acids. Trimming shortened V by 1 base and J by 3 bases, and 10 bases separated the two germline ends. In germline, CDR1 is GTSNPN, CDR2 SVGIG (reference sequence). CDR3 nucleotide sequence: TGTGCCTGGAGTGACCGACAGGCCAATCAGCCCCAGCATTTT. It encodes CAWSDRQANQPQHF.

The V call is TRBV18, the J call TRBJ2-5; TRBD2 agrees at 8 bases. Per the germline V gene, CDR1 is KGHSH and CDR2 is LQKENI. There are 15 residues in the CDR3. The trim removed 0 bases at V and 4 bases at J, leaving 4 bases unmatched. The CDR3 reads CASSPPGRVAETQYF. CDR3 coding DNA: TGTGCCAGCTCACCACCCGGGAGGGTCGCAGAGACCCAGTACTTC.

The chain's CDR3 is CASRSQGDTGELFF. CDR3 in DNA: TGTGCCAGCAGATCCCAGGGGGACACCGGGGAGCTGTTTTTT. The chain links TRBV7-9 to TRBJ2-2; 7 bases align to TRBD1. The CDR3 is made up of 14 amino acids. Germline V gives CDR1 SEHNR, CDR2 FQNEAQ (reference sequence). The V segment lost 6 bases and the J segment 3 bases; nucleotides outside the gene matches: 4.